Below, 18 T cell receptor beta chains from the same sample are listed, as sequenced in a study of T-cell reconstitution after alpha-beta-depleted transplantation in children. Preparation of the TCRbeta library was carried out with unique molecular identifiers. TCRdb recomputed calls from the PCR reads with MiXCR, one row per CDR3 protein. In the table there are 200,000 to 250,000 distinct CDR3 sequences, 8.5% to 10% of which are singletons. This specimen was PBMCs from the stem cell graft donor, taken from the stem cell graft. The receptors here all came from a human donor who donated a stem cell graft to a child with acute lymphoblastic leukemia.

The rearrangement joins TRBV12-3 or TRBV12-4 to TRBJ2-7, with 9 bases fitting TRBD1. This CDR3 contains 13 residues. Unmatched junction bases numbered 9, after V lost 9 bases and J lost 6 bases. CDR3 protein: CASTGTGLPEQYF. CDR3 in DNA: TGTGCCAGTACCGGGACAGGGTTGCCCGAGCAGTACTTC.

The V gene is TRBV6-2 or TRBV6-3, the J gene TRBJ1-2; no clear D gene. V lost 8 bases, J lost 6 bases, and 10 bases lay in between. The CDR3 consists of 11 residues. In germline, CDR1 is MNHEY, CDR2 SVGEGT. CDR3 in amino acids: CASFRGDGYTF. The CDR3, as DNA: TGTGCCAGCTTTCGGGGTGATGGCTACACCTTC.

This clonotype showed up just a few times. The CDR3 coding sequence is TGTGCCAGCAGTTACTCGTCAGCGGGGGCCGAATACAATGAGCAGTTCTTC. This gives the protein CASSYSSAGAEYNEQFF. The V call is TRBV6-2 or TRBV6-3, the J call TRBJ2-1; 8 nucleotides line up with TRBD2. Germline CDR1 and CDR2: MNHEY and SVGEGT. The trim removed 0 bases at V and 4 bases at J, leaving 8 bases unmatched. The CDR3 covers 17 residues.

This clonotype was counted ten times or more. This sequence joins TRBV30 and TRBJ2-3; 11 bases fit TRBD1. CDR3 length: 15 residues. Trimming took 5 bases from V and 5 from J; bases not matched to a gene: 9. Germline loops: CDR1 GTSNPN, CDR2 SVGIG (reference sequence). The CDR3: CAWSGTGGLVDTQYF. CDR3 nucleotides: TGTGCCTGGTCCGGGACAGGGGGTTTAGTAGATACGCAGTATTTT. Based on the CDR3 plus reference TRBV30 and TRBJ2-3, the full variable domain is SQTIHQWPATLVQPVGSPLSLECTVEGTSNPNLYWYRQAAGRGLQLLFYSVGIGQISSEVPQNLSASRPQDRQFILSSKKLLLSDSGFYLCAWSGTGGLVDTQYFGPGTRLTVL.

The table lists this clonotype with many counts. This chain joins TRBV2 and TRBJ1-1, with 7 bases that match TRBD1. This CDR3 is 16 amino acids long. CDR1 is SNHLY and CDR2 is FYNNEI in the germline V gene. V shed 4 bases, J shed 7 bases, and the junction held 15 bases outside the gene matches. CDR3 in DNA: TGTGCCAGCAGTGGACAGGGTTCGGGGGCTACAAGTGAAGCTTTCTTT. This translates into CASSGQGSGATSEAFF. Complete variable domain (other parts from reference TRBV2 and TRBJ1-1): EPEVTQTPSHQVTQMGQEVILRCVPISNHLYFYWYRQILGQKVEFLVSFYNNEISEKSEIFDDQFSVERPDGSNFTLKIRSTKLEDSAMYFCASSGQGSGATSEAFFGQGTRLTVV.

Many counts were recorded for this clonotype. V usage is TRBV5-5 and J usage is TRBJ2-3, with D hard to call. Trimming cost V 0 bases and J 0 bases, with 5 bases left between them. The CDR3 runs 14 residues. Per germline, CDR1 SGHKS and CDR2 YYEKEE (reference sequence). DNA for the CDR3: TGTGCCAGCAGCTTGGTTCGGAGCACAGATACGCAGTATTTT. Its translation is CASSLVRSTDTQYF.

The sample holds a few counts of this clonotype. This chain links TRBV25-1 with TRBJ2-7, with unresolved D. The CDR3 sequence is 11 residues long. Germline lookup yields CDR1 MGHDK and CDR2 SYGVNS. V was shortened by 5 bases and J by 7 bases, with 9 bases between the two germline ends. DNA of the CDR3: TGTGCCAGCAGTTGGACGGGTGAGCAGTACTTC. Protein: CASSWTGEQYF.

This clonotype was seen a handful of times. The gene calls are TRBV7-8 and TRBJ2-5; 8 nucleotides align to TRBD2. The CDR3 spans 14 residues. Germline CDR1 SGHVS, CDR2 FQNEAQ. J gave up 4 bases and V 5 bases, and 6 bases lay outside the gene matches. CDR3 protein: CASSLGGEVETQYF. The CDR3 DNA is TGTGCCAGCAGCCTCGGGGGGGAGGTAGAGACCCAGTACTTC. The whole variable domain, remainder taken from reference TRBV7-8 and TRBJ2-5, is GAGVSQSPRYKVAKRGQDVALRCDPISGHVSLFWYQQALGQGPEFLTYFQNEAQLDKSGLPSDRFFAERPEGSVSTLKIQRTQQEDSAVYLCASSLGGEVETQYFGPGTRLLVL.

The chain employs TRBV7-2 and TRBJ1-2, with no clear D. This CDR3 spans 15 amino acids. Trimming shortened V by 3 bases and J by 7 bases, and 18 bases separated the two germline ends. Germline V gives CDR1 SGHTA, CDR2 FQGNSA. The CDR3, as DNA: TGTGCCAGCAGCTTTAGGATAGGGAGGTCGAGTGGCTACACCTTC. As protein: CASSFRIGRSSGYTF.

A remark on this clonotype: At one boundary the junction diverges from the germline segment, which might be a read error. The chain recombines TRBV12-3 or TRBV12-4 with TRBJ2-1; no reliable D call. CDR3 length: 13 residues. This chain's CDR3 is CASSYPDVSEQFF. The CDR3 DNA reads TGTGCCAGTAGTTATCCGGACGTGTCTGAGCAGTTCTTC.

This rearrangement joins TRBV20-1 to TRBJ2-3; possibly TRBD2 for D (5 bases). Per the germline V gene, CDR1 is DFQATT and CDR2 is SNEGSKA (reference sequence). Trimming removed 1 base from V and 0 bases from J, with 17 bases in between. This CDR3 contains 17 residues. DNA for the CDR3: TGCAGTGCTAGAGGAGGAGGTCCGGGCCCTAGCACAGATACGCAGTATTTT. This translates into CSARGGGPGPSTDTQYF.

This clonotype came up many times. The gene calls are TRBV5-5 and TRBJ2-1; 7 bases map to TRBD2. V gave up 5 bases and J gave up 4 bases; unmatched junction bases: 9. The CDR3 runs 15 residues. Germline lookup yields CDR1 SGHKS and CDR2 YYEKEE (reference sequence). The CDR3 nucleotides read TGTGCCAGCAGTTATAGGGAGGGATCTTACAATGAGCAGTTCTTC. It yields the protein CASSYREGSYNEQFF.

This clonotype was recorded once. The chain joins TRBV7-2 to TRBJ1-2; a possible D gene is TRBD1 (5 bases). The CDR3 length is 17 residues. Germline CDR1 SGHTA, CDR2 FQGNSA. The V end was cut by 5 bases, the J end by 5 bases, with 24 bases between. The CDR3, as DNA: TGTGCCAGCAGCCCCCGGGTCCGGTCCAGCGGGGGGTATGGCTACACCTTC. Protein: CASSPRVRSSGGYGYTF.

About this clonotype itself: This may arise from a read error, as a much more abundant clone is one base away. The chain is built from TRBV13 and TRBJ2-1; 9 positions agree with TRBD2. This CDR3 spans 14 amino acids. Germline lookup yields CDR1 PRHDT and CDR2 FYEKMQ (reference sequence). The CDR3 loop is CASRHVAGDNKQFF. Written as DNA, the CDR3 is TGTGCCAGCCGCCATGTAGCGGGGGACAATAAGCAGTTCTTC.

V and J are TRBV5-4 and TRBJ2-1; 10 bases match TRBD1. The V gene end was trimmed by 0 bases and the J gene end by 9 bases; junction bases not matched to a gene: 9. The CDR3 is made up of 16 amino acids. Germline CDR1 SGHNT, CDR2 YYREEE (reference sequence). DNA of the CDR3: TGTGCCAGCAGCTTGGCGGGGGGACAGGGGCTGAGTGAGCAGTTCTTC. Translation gives CASSLAGGQGLSEQFF. Looking up the rest from reference TRBV5-4 and TRBJ2-1 gives the full variable domain: ETGVTQSPTHLIKTRGQQVTLRCSSQSGHNTVSWYQQALGQGPQFIFQYYREEENGRGNFPPRFSGLQFPNYSSELNVNALELDDSALYLCASSLAGGQGLSEQFFGPGTRLTVL.

This clonotype was seen more than once but under ten times. This chain joins TRBV10-3 and TRBJ1-4; 9 nucleotides align to TRBD1. Germline assignment: CDR1 ENHRY and CDR2 SYGVKD. V was pared by 6 bases and J by 6 bases, with 8 bases of the junction left unmatched. The CDR3 totals 15 residues. For the CDR3, the DNA is TGTGCCATCAGACAGAAACAGGGGGCAGATGAAAAACTGTTTTTT. Protein: CAIRQKQGADEKLFF.

This clonotype has ten or more counts. Relative to the germline gene, one junction end is altered; a read error may explain this. The chain carries TRBV6-4 and TRBJ2-1, with 8 bases fitting TRBD1. CDR1 MRHNA and CDR2 SNTAGT come from the germline V gene. The CDR3 runs 15 residues. The CDR3 DNA reads TGTGCCAGCAGTGTGTCAGGGGGCTCCGACAATGAGCAGTTCTTC. Translated: CASSVSGGSDNEQFF.

This clonotype turned up a few times. The chain joins TRBV12-3 or TRBV12-4 to TRBJ1-2; D not resolved. This CDR3 contains 13 residues. The ends were cut back, 2 bases at V and 7 bases at J, with 11 bases in the middle. Here the CDR3 DNA reads TGTGCCAGCAGTTTACCGGGAGGAGGTGGCTACACCTTC. It codes for CASSLPGGGGYTF.